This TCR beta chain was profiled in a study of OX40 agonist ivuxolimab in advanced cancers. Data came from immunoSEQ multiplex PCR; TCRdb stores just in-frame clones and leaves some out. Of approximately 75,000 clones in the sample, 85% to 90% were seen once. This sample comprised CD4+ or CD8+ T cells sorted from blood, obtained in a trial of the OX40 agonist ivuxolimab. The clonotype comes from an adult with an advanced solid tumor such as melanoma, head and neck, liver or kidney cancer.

The CDR3 region has the DNA TGTGCCAGCAGCCCCCAGGGACAGGGAGGTGAAGCTTTCTTT. Its protein is CASSPQGQGGEAFF. The rearrangement links TRBV7-2 to TRBJ1-1; TRBD1 agrees at 9 bases. J lost 7 bases, V lost 5 bases, and 8 bases had no gene match. This CDR3 is 14 amino acids long. The germline V gene has CDR1 SGHTA and CDR2 FQGNSA.